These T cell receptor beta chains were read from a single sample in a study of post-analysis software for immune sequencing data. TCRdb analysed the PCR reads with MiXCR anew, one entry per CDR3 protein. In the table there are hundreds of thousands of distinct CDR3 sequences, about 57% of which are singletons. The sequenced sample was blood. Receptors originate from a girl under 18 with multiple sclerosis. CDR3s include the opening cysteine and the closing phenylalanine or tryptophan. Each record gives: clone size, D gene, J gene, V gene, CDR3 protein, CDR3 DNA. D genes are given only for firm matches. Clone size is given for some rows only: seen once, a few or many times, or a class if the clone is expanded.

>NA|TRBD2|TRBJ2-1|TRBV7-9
CASSSKRGGSYNEQFF
TGTGCCAGCAGCTCAAAGCGGGGGGGCTCCTACAATGAGCAGTTCTTC
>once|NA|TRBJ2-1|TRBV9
CASSHVSELVSSEQFF
TGTGCCAGCAGCCACGTGTCGGAACTAGTGAGCAGTGAGCAGTTCTTC
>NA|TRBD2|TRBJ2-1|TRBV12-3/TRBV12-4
CASSQEGLAGDWEQFF
TGTGCCAGCAGCCAGGAAGGGCTAGCGGGGGACTGGGAGCAGTTCTTC
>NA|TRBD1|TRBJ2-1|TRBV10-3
CAAGTGASYNEQFF
TGTGCCGCCGGGACAGGGGCTTCCTACAATGAGCAGTTCTTC
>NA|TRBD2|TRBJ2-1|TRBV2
CASSLPGLAGGGEQFF
TGTGCCAGCAGTCTCCCGGGACTAGCGGGAGGTGGAGAGCAGTTCTTC
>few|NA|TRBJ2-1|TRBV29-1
CSVKKGTDNEQFF
TGCAGCGTTAAAAAGGGGACGGACAATGAGCAGTTCTTC
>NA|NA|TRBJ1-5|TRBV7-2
CASSFTASLNQPQHF
TGTGCCAGCAGCTTCACGGCCAGTCTAAATCAGCCCCAGCATTTT
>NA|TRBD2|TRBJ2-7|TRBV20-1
CSARASGVYEQYF
TGCAGTGCTAGGGCTAGCGGTGTATACGAGCAGTACTTC
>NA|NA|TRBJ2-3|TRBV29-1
CSAPATASTDTQYF
TGCAGCGCCCCGGCCACCGCCAGCACAGATACGCAGTATTTT
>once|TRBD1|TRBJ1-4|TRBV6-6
CASSYPTGGENEKLFF
TGTGCCAGCAGTTACCCGACAGGGGGCGAAAATGAAAAACTGTTTTTT
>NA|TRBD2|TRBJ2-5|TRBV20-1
CSARDRGSGGARTQYF
TGCAGTGCTAGAGATCGGGGTAGCGGGGGGGCCCGGACCCAGTACTTC
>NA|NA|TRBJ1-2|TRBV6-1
CASSPPGSLGGYTF
TGTGCCAGCAGTCCACCAGGGAGTCTTGGCGGCTACACCTTC
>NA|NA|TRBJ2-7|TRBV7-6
CASLLLGPGFGRNNEQYF
TGTGCCAGCCTTTTACTCGGGCCAGGATTTGGGCGAAACAATGAGCAGTACTTC
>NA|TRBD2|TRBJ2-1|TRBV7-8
CASSLGGLANNYNEQFF
TGTGCCAGCAGCTTAGGAGGACTAGCGAATAACTACAATGAGCAGTTCTTC
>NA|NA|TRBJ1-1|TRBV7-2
CASSSNPGNTEAFF
TGTGCCAGCAGCTCCAACCCAGGAAACACTGAAGCTTTCTTT
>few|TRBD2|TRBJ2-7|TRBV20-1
CSARELLAGGSYEQYF
TGCAGTGCTAGAGAGCTCCTAGCGGGTGGCTCCTACGAGCAGTACTTC
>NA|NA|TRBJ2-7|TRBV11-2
CASSLAGDHEQYF
TGTGCCAGCAGCTTAGCAGGGGATCACGAGCAGTACTTC
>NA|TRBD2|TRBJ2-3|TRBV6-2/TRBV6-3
CASSYSMGGRRTDTQYF
TGTGCCAGCAGTTACTCGATGGGCGGGAGGCGCACAGATACGCAGTATTTT
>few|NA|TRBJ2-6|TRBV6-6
CASSYGQPGANVLTF
TGTGCCAGCAGTTACGGACAGCCTGGGGCCAACGTCCTGACTTTC
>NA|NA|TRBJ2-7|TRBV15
CATSREGTPLGYEQYF
TGTGCCACCAGCAGAGAAGGGACTCCCTTGGGGTACGAGCAGTACTTC
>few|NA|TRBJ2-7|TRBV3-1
CASTPAGSNSYEQYF
TGTGCCAGCACCCCGGCCGGATCTAACTCCTACGAGCAGTACTTC
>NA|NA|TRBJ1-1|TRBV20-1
CSASRIQNTEAFF
TGCAGTGCTAGCAGGATTCAGAACACTGAAGCTTTCTTT
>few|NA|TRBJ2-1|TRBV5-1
CASSWGWQGNEQFF
TGCGCCAGCAGCTGGGGTTGGCAGGGCAATGAGCAGTTCTTC
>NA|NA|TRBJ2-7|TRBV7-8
CASSLDRGIGNSYEQYF
TGTGCCAGCAGCTTAGATCGTGGCATCGGCAACTCCTACGAGCAGTACTTC
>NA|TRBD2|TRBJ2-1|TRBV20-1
CSASGLAGGPVEQFF
TGCAGTGCTTCGGGACTAGCGGGAGGGCCTGTTGAGCAGTTCTTC
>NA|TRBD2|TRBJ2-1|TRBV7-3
CASSSSSGAYNEQFF
TGTGCCAGCAGCTCCTCTAGCGGGGCCTACAATGAGCAGTTCTTC
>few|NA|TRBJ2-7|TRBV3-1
CASSQRQIGEQYF
TGTGCCAGCAGCCAGAGACAGATTGGCGAGCAGTACTTC
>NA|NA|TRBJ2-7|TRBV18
CASSPFPGTASYEQYF
TGTGCCAGCTCACCTTTTCCCGGGACGGCTTCCTACGAGCAGTACTTC